The entry below gives a single T cell receptor beta chain sequence along with its context. Per the study methods: Amplification from reference gene primers served as the basis for estimated nucleated cell counts. Produced via immunoSEQ multiplex PCR; TCRdb's table is partial and in-frame only. The D gene and trimming were derived from the DNA, and the V and J assignments and clone size from that table. The sample contains roughly 230,000 clones, around 90% of which appear only once. These data are taken from a study of blood T cell repertoires in COVID-19. Study as a whole: The United States, Italy and Spain supplied acute and convalescent COVID-19 samples.

Germline V CDR1 and CDR2: GTSNPN, SVGIG (reference sequence). The CDR3 has 15 residues. V was cut by 1 base and J by 4 bases, with 13 bases left in between. The source of this sequence is a man between 65 and 85 years old with acute or convalescent COVID-19. The sample consisted of peripheral blood. This sequence joins TRBV30 and TRBJ1-4; D is uncertain. Written as DNA, the CDR3 is TGTGCCTGGAGTGCCGGCGGAAGTTTTAATGAAAAACTGTTTTTT. It translates to CAWSAGGSFNEKLFF.